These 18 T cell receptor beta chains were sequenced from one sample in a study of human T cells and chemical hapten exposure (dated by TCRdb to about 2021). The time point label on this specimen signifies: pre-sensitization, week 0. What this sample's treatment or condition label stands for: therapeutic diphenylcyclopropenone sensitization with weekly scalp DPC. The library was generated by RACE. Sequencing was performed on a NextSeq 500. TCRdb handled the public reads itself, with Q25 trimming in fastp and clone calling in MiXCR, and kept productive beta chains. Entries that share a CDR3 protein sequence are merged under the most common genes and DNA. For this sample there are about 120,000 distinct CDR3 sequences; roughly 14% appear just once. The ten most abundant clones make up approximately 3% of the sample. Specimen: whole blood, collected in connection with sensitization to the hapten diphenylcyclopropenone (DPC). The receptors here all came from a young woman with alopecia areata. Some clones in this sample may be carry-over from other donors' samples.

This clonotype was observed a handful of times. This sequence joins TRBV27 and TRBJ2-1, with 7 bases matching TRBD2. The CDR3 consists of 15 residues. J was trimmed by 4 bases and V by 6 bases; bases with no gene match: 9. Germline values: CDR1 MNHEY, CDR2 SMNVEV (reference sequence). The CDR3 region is CASSPGLGGYNEQFF. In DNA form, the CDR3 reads TGTGCCAGCAGCCCTGGACTAGGCGGATACAATGAGCAGTTCTTC.

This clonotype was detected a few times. The DNA of the CDR3 is TGTGCCAGCAGTTTCTTAGGGGTTCGGGAGCAGTACTTC. Translation: CASSFLGVREQYF. V is TRBV28 and J is TRBJ2-7, with D possibly being TRBD1 (5 bases). Germline V lookup: CDR1 MDHEN, CDR2 SYDVKM. The CDR3 is made up of 13 amino acids. Trimming pared 3 bases from V and 7 bases from J, leaving 13 bases between.

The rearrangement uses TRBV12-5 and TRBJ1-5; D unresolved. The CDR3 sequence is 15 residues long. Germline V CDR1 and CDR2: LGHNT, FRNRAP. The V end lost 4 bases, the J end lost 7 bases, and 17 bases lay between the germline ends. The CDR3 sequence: CASGWIEVGIQPQHF. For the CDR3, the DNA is TGTGCTAGTGGTTGGATAGAAGTGGGGATCCAGCCCCAGCATTTT.

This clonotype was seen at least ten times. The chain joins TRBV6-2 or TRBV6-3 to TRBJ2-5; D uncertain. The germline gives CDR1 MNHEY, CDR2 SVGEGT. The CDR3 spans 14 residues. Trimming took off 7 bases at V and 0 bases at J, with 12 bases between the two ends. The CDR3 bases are TGTGCCAGCACCCCAGAAGTTTACCAAGAGACCCAGTACTTC. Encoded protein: CASTPEVYQETQYF.

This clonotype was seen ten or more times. The CDR3 sequence: CASSPGGLTDTQYF. CDR3 bases: TGTGCCAGCTCACCGGGAGGGCTCACAGATACGCAGTATTTT. The rearrangement uses TRBV18 and TRBJ2-3, with 7 bases identical to TRBD2. CDR3 length: 14 amino acids. Per the germline V gene, CDR1 is KGHSH and CDR2 is LQKENI. The ends lost 3 bases at V and 2 bases at J; junction bases unmatched: 2.

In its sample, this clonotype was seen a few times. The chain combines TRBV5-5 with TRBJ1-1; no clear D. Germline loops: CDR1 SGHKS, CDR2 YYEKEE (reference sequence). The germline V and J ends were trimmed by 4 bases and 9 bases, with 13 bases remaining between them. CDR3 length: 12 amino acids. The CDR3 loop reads CASSLAGWQAFF. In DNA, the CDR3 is TGTGCCAGCAGCCTCGCCGGATGGCAAGCTTTCTTT. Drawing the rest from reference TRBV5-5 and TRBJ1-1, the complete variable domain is DAGVTQSPTHLIKTRGQQVTLRCSPISGHKSVSWYQQVLGQGPQFIFQYYEKEERGRGNFPDRFSARQFPNYSSELNVNALLLGDSALYLCASSLAGWQAFFGQGTRLTVV.

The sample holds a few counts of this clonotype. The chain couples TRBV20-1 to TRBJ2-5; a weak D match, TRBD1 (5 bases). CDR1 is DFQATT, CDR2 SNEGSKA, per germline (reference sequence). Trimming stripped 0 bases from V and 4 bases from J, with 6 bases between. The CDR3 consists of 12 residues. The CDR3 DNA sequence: TGCAGTGCTAGAGACCAGGGAGAGACCCAGTACTTC. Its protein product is CSARDQGETQYF.

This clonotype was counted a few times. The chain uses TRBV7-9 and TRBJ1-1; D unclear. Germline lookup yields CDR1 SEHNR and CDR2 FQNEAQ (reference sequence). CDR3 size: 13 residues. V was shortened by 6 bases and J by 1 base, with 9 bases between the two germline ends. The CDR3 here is CASRRQENTEAFF. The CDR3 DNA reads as TGTGCCAGCAGACGCCAGGAGAACACTGAAGCTTTCTTT.

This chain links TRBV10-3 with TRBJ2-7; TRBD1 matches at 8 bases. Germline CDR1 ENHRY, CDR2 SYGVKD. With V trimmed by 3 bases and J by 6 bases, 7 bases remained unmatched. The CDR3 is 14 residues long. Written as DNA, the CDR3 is TGTGCCATCAGTGACCCTAGAGGGACAGGCGAGCAGTACTTC. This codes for CAISDPRGTGEQYF.

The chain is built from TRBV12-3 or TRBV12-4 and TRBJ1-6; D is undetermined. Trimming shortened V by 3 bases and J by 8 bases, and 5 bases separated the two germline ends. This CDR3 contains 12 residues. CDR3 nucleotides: TGTGCCAGCAGTTTTTTGCATTCACCCCTCCACTTT. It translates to CASSFLHSPLHF.

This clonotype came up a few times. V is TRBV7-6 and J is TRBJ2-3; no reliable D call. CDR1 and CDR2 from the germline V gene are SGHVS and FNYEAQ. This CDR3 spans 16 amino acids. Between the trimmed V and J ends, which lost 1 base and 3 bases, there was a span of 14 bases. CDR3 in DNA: TGTGCCAGCAGCTTAGGCCAGTTACAATGGACAGATACGCAGTATTTT. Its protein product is CASSLGQLQWTDTQYF.

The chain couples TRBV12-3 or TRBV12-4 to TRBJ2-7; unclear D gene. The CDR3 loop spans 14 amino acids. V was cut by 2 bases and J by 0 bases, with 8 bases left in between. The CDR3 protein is CASSLHGSSYEQYF. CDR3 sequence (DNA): TGTGCCAGCAGTTTACATGGTAGCTCCTACGAGCAGTACTTC.

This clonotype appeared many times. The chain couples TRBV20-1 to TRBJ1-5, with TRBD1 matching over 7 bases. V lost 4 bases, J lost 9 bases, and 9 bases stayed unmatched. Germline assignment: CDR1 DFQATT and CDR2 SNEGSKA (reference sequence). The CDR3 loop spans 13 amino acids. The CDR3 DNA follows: TGCAGTGCTATACCAGGGGGTGGACGGCCCCAGCATTTT. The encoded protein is CSAIPGGGRPQHF.

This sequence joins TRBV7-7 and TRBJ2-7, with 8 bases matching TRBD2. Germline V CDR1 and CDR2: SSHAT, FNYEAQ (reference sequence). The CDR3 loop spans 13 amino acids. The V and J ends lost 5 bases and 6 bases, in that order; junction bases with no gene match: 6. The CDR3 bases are TGTGCCAGCAGCCCTCAGCGGGGGCGCGAGCAGTACTTC. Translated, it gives CASSPQRGREQYF.

The CDR3 bases are TGTGCCAGCAGCTTCCGGACAGGGGGGACAGATACGCAGTATTTT. It translates to CASSFRTGGTDTQYF. This rearrangement joins TRBV9 to TRBJ2-3; 10 nucleotides align to TRBD1. The germline V gene encodes CDR1 SGDLS and CDR2 YYNGEE. With 4 bases clipped from V and 3 bases from J, the junction kept 5 bases outside the gene matches. The CDR3 is 15 residues long.

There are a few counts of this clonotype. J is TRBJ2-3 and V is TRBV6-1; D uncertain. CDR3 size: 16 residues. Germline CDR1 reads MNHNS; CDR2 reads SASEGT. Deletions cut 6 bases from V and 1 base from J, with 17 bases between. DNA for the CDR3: TGTGCCAGCAGGGACGACGTAAAGCTCCGCACAGATACGCAGTATTTT. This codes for CASRDDVKLRTDTQYF.

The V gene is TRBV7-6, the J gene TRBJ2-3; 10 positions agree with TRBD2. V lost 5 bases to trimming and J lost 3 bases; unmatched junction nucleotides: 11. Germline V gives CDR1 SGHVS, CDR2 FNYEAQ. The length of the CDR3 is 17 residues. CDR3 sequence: CASSPWGSGGKTDTQYF. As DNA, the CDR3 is TGTGCCAGCAGCCCCTGGGGTAGCGGGGGGAAAACAGATACGCAGTATTTT.

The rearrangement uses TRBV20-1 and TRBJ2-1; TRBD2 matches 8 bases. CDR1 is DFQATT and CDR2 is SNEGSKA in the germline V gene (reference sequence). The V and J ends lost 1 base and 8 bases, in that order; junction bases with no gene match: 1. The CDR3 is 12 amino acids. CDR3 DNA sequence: TGCAGTGCTAGAGGGCGGGGGGATGAGCAGTTCTTC. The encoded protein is CSARGRGDEQFF.